One sample yielded the 32 T cell receptor beta chains listed below, sequenced in a study of blood T cell repertoires in COVID-19. Clones were read by immunoSEQ multiplex PCR, and TCRdb kept only the in-frame ones, dropping some. The table includes under 300,000 clones, 70% to 90% detected once. The sequenced material came from PBMCs or T cells enriched from blood (not recorded which). All receptors come from a woman between 45 and 60 years old who had recovered from COVID-19.

The genes are TRBV19 and TRBJ2-7; 7 bases match TRBD2. The CDR3 spans 15 residues. V gave up 7 bases and J gave up 1 base; unmatched junction bases: 10. Germline values: CDR1 LNHDA, CDR2 SQIVND (reference sequence). CDR3 coding DNA: TGTGCCAGTACCCCCGTGGGCGGGAGTTCCTACGAGCAGTACTTC. Translating it yields CASTPVGGSSYEQYF.

The V gene is TRBV5-5, the J gene TRBJ1-5; D call uncertain. The germline CDR1 and CDR2 sequences are SGHKS and YYEKEE (reference sequence). The CDR3 consists of 15 residues. The V and J ends lost 0 bases and 1 base respectively, with 8 bases between them. The CDR3 bases are TGTGCCAGCAGCTTGGTGGCCTTGAGCAATCAGCCCCAGCATTTT. This encodes CASSLVALSNQPQHF. Variable domain in full (rest from reference TRBV5-5 and TRBJ1-5): DAGVTQSPTHLIKTRGQQVTLRCSPISGHKSVSWYQQVLGQGPQFIFQYYEKEERGRGNFPDRFSARQFPNYSSELNVNALLLGDSALYLCASSLVALSNQPQHFGDGTRLSIL.

The chain carries TRBV7-8 and TRBJ2-5; the D gene is possibly TRBD2 (5 bases). The V gene lost 5 bases and the J gene lost 5 bases, with 12 bases spanning the gap. The CDR3 totals 13 residues. Per germline, CDR1 SGHVS and CDR2 FQNEAQ. The DNA of the CDR3 is TGTGCCAGCAGCGCCACGGGGTGGGAGACCCAGTACTTC. Amino acids: CASSATGWETQYF.

This clone was detected only once. This chain joins TRBV7-2 and TRBJ2-4; a weak D match, TRBD2 (5 bases). Germline V gives CDR1 SGHTA, CDR2 FQGNSA. Trimming removed 0 bases at V and 0 bases at J, with 15 bases between. This CDR3 has 18 residues. The CDR3 region has the DNA TGTGCCAGCAGCTTAGCGCAAGGAGGAACCTTAGCCAAAAACATTCAGTACTTC. This translates into CASSLAQGGTLAKNIQYF.

This chain joins TRBV3-1 (or the pseudogene TRBV3-2) and TRBJ2-3; a possible D gene is TRBD2 (6 bases). The CDR3 sequence is 16 residues long. Trimming took 0 bases from V and 4 from J, leaving 14 bases between them. Germline V gives CDR1 LGHDT, CDR2 YNNKEL (reference sequence). This CDR3 is CASSQDPVGGSDTQYF. The CDR3 DNA follows: TGTGCCAGCAGCCAAGACCCCGTCGGAGGGTCAGATACGCAGTATTTT.

There are a few counts of this clone. The chain has TRBV5-1 and TRBJ1-4, with a tentative D call TRBD1 (6 bases). Deletions cut 5 bases from V and 5 bases from J, with 16 bases between. Looked up from germline, CDR1 is SGHRS and CDR2 is YFSETQ. The CDR3 runs to 15 residues. This chain's CDR3 is CASRSGGSRNEKLFF. In DNA form, the CDR3 reads TGCGCCAGCAGAAGTGGGGGCAGCCGCAATGAAAAACTGTTTTTT.

V gene TRBV11-1 combines with J gene TRBJ1-2, with a tentative D call TRBD1 (6 bases). Germline V CDR1 and CDR2: SGHAT, FQDESV (reference sequence). Trimming left V 2 bases short and J 8 bases short, with 12 bases between. This CDR3 is built from 13 residues. The CDR3 nucleotides are TGTGCCAGCAGCTTAACAACAGGGACGGGCTACACCTTC. Its protein is CASSLTTGTGYTF.

V gene TRBV27 combines with J gene TRBJ1-6; possible D gene TRBD1, 6 bases. This CDR3 spans 14 amino acids. Germline V gives CDR1 MNHEY, CDR2 SMNVEV (reference sequence). V was trimmed by 6 bases and J by 9 bases, leaving 15 bases between them. CDR3 protein: CASRYRVSSSPLHF. As DNA, the CDR3 is TGTGCCAGCAGATACAGGGTATCTAGTTCACCCCTCCACTTT.

The rearrangement uses TRBV18 and TRBJ2-7, with D unclear. This CDR3 contains 11 residues. Germline V gene data show CDR1 as KGHSH and CDR2 as LQKENI. Between the trimmed V and J ends, which lost 5 bases and 6 bases, there was a span of 8 bases. The CDR3 coding sequence is TGTGCCAGCTCAGAACTTTTCGAGCAGTACTTC. Its protein is CASSELFEQYF.

This rearrangement joins TRBV28 to TRBJ1-5; 8 bases are shared with TRBD1. The J segment lost 4 bases and the V segment lost 11 bases, leaving 7 bases of the junction unmatched. CDR1 and CDR2 (germline): MDHEN, SYDVKM. The CDR3 has 13 amino acids. CDR3 region: CASDRAKNQPQHF. The DNA for the CDR3 is TGTGCCTCGGACAGGGCAAAAAATCAGCCCCAGCATTTT.

CDR3 DNA: TGCGCCAGCAGCCAAACAGGGGGCTCGGGCTACACCTTC. It codes for CASSQTGGSGYTF. The chain has TRBV4-1 and TRBJ1-2; 9 positions agree with TRBD1. The CDR3 covers 13 residues. The junction had 3 bases not matched to a gene; V was cut back by 2 bases and J by 8 bases. CDR1 is MGHRA, CDR2 YSYEKL, per germline.

The CDR3 here is CASSPGQGRDGYTF. CDR3 DNA sequence: TGTGCCAGCTCACCGGGACAGGGAAGAGATGGCTACACCTTC. This chain connects TRBV18 to TRBJ1-2; 9 bases match TRBD1. Germline loops: CDR1 KGHSH, CDR2 LQKENI. The CDR3 is 14 residues long. The J segment lost 6 bases and the V segment lost 3 bases, leaving 5 bases of the junction unmatched.

V and J are TRBV10-2 and TRBJ2-1; the D gene is possibly TRBD1 (6 bases). Trimming removed 3 bases from V and 0 bases from J, with 15 bases in between. The CDR3 length is 17 residues. Germline assignment: CDR1 WSHSY and CDR2 SAAADI. CDR3 residues: CASSDLQQGRSYNEQFF. Written as DNA, the CDR3 is TGCGCCAGCAGTGACCTCCAACAGGGCCGCTCCTACAATGAGCAGTTCTTC.

This clone was detected only once. This chain joins TRBV28 and TRBJ2-3; 14 nucleotides line up with TRBD2. The germline gives CDR1 MDHEN, CDR2 SYDVKM. The CDR3 covers 15 residues. V lost 6 bases, J lost 6 bases, and 5 bases stayed unmatched. The CDR3 nucleotides are TGTGCCAGCAGGACTAGCGGGAGGGCATCCGATACGCAGTATTTT. It specifies CASRTSGRASDTQYF.

This chain links TRBV3-1 (or the pseudogene TRBV3-2) with TRBJ2-7; D gene ambiguous. Germline V gene data show CDR1 as LGHDT and CDR2 as YNNKEL (reference sequence). CDR3 length: 13 residues. Trimming shortened V by 0 bases and J by 3 bases, and 6 bases separated the two germline ends. CDR3 nucleotides: TGTGCCAGCAGCCAAGATTGGCTCTACGAGCAGTACTTC. The encoded protein is CASSQDWLYEQYF.

This clone was detected once. The chain couples TRBV10-1 to TRBJ2-1; 9 bases map to TRBD2. Germline lookup yields CDR1 WNHNN and CDR2 SYGVQD (reference sequence). Trimming at V came to 5 bases and at J to 7 bases, leaving 18 bases not matched to a gene. The CDR3 totals 18 residues. The CDR3 coding sequence is TGCGCCAGCAGTATCTACGCCCTAGCGGGAATGTTGAGGAATGAGCAGTTCTTC. It is translated as CASSIYALAGMLRNEQFF.

This chain connects TRBV10-2 to TRBJ2-1; D uncertain. Trimming cost V 7 bases and J 5 bases, with 9 bases left between them. Per germline, CDR1 WSHSY and CDR2 SAAADI. The CDR3 contains 12 residues. This CDR3 reads CASTPGHNEQFF. As DNA, the CDR3 is TGCGCCAGCACTCCTGGCCACAATGAGCAGTTCTTC.

V usage is TRBV28 and J usage is TRBJ2-2, with TRBD2 as a possible D gene (6 bases). With 10 bases removed from V and 3 bases from J, the gap between germline ends came to 15 bases. The germline gives CDR1 MDHEN, CDR2 SYDVKM. The CDR3 contains 14 residues. Here the CDR3 reads CATRARLDTGELFF. The DNA of the CDR3 is TGTGCCACACGGGCCAGACTAGACACCGGGGAGCTGTTTTTT. The full variable domain, its missing parts supplied by reference TRBV28 and TRBJ2-2, is DVKVTQSSRYLVKRTGEKVFLECVQDMDHENMFWYRQDPGLGLRLIYFSYDVKMKEKGDIPEGYSVSREKKERFSLILESASTNQTSMYLCATRARLDTGELFFGEGSRLTVL.

This chain uses TRBV19 with TRBJ2-5; 8 nucleotides match TRBD2. This CDR3 has 14 amino acids. The trim removed 6 bases at V and 2 bases at J, leaving 5 bases unmatched. CDR1 is LNHDA and CDR2 is SQIVND in the germline V gene (reference sequence). The CDR3 loop reads CASSGGAGQETQYF. The CDR3 DNA is TGTGCCAGTAGCGGGGGGGCCGGGCAAGAGACCCAGTACTTC.

CDR3 region: CASSASSGIGNEQFF. The CDR3, as DNA: TGTGCCAGCTCGGCCTCTAGCGGGATAGGGAATGAGCAGTTCTTC. The chain uses TRBV18 and TRBJ2-1, with TRBD2 identical over 9 bases. There are 15 residues in the CDR3. Trimming removed 6 bases from V and 7 bases from J; junction bases left unmatched: 10. Germline CDR1 reads KGHSH; CDR2 reads LQKENI. The full variable domain, its missing parts supplied by reference TRBV18 and TRBJ2-1, is NAGVMQNPRHLVRRRGQEARLRCSPMKGHSHVYWYRQLPEEGLKFMVYLQKENIIDESGMPKERFSAEFPKEGPSILRIQQVVRGDSAAYFCASSASSGIGNEQFFGPGTRLTVL.

This clone was seen just once. The CDR3 DNA is TGTGCCAGTAGTTTAGGGCCCCGGAGGACCCAGTACTTC. Translation gives CASSLGPRRTQYF. The chain is built from TRBV19 and TRBJ2-5; D not resolved. Germline CDR1 LNHDA, CDR2 SQIVND (reference sequence). Trimming stripped 5 bases from V and 7 bases from J, with 14 bases between. This CDR3 comprises 13 residues.

This chain links TRBV5-6 with TRBJ2-7, with D tentatively TRBD1 (6 bases). The V and J ends lost 7 bases and 2 bases respectively, with 16 bases between them. The CDR3 runs to 14 residues. Looked up from germline, CDR1 is SGHDT and CDR2 is YYEEEE. The CDR3 sequence: CASRNRDITYEQYF. The CDR3 DNA follows: TGTGCCAGCCGTAACAGGGACATCACCTACGAGCAGTACTTC.

The chain has TRBV29-1 and TRBJ2-2; the match to TRBD2 covers 9 bases. The CDR3 is 15 residues long. CDR1 and CDR2 (germline): SQVTM, ANQGSEA. V shed 4 bases, J shed 5 bases, and the junction held 8 bases outside the gene matches. CDR3 DNA: TGCAGCGTTGTTTTAGCGGGAGTGGATACCGGGGAGCTGTTTTTT. It yields the protein CSVVLAGVDTGELFF.

The V and J genes are TRBV3-1 (or the pseudogene TRBV3-2) and TRBJ1-6; TRBD1 is a possible D gene (5 bases). V gave up 5 bases and J gave up 7 bases, with 15 bases separating them. The CDR3 totals 15 residues. CDR1 LGHDT and CDR2 YNNKEL come from the germline V gene (reference sequence). This CDR3 reads CASSGRRGNNSPLHF. The CDR3 DNA reads TGTGCCAGCAGCGGAAGGCGGGGGAACAATTCACCCCTCCACTTT.

V is TRBV19 and J is TRBJ2-7; 7 positions match TRBD2. V was pared by 3 bases and J by 4 bases, with 6 bases of the junction left unmatched. The CDR3 covers 14 residues. From germline, CDR1 is LNHDA and CDR2 SQIVND (reference sequence). This CDR3 reads CASSMARTSYEQYF. The CDR3, as DNA: TGTGCCAGTAGTATGGCCCGGACTAGTTACGAGCAGTACTTC.

Only a few counts were recorded for this clone. The V and J genes are TRBV18 and TRBJ2-2, with 8 nucleotides matching TRBD2. V shed 4 bases, J shed 2 bases, and the junction held 3 bases outside the gene matches. The CDR3 consists of 15 residues. Germline lookup yields CDR1 KGHSH and CDR2 LQKENI. The CDR3 region is CASSRLAGNTGELFF. CDR3 DNA sequence: TGTGCCAGCTCACGTCTAGCGGGTAACACCGGGGAGCTGTTTTTT.

The chain couples TRBV5-6 to TRBJ1-2, with TRBD1 as a possible D gene (5 bases). The CDR3 totals 15 residues. Between the trimmed V and J ends, which lost 0 bases and 1 base, there was a span of 10 bases. Germline V gene sequence: CDR1 SGHDT, CDR2 YYEEEE. The DNA of the CDR3 is TGTGCCAGCAGCTTGGTCGGGGGGTTTAACTATGGCTACACCTTC. Its protein is CASSLVGGFNYGYTF.

V usage is TRBV27 and J usage is TRBJ2-3; 11 bases are shared with TRBD2. This CDR3 has 16 residues. CDR1 is MNHEY and CDR2 is SMNVEV in the germline V gene (reference sequence). Losses at the gene ends were 5 bases for V and 2 bases for J; bases not matched to a gene: 6. The chain's CDR3 is CASSPLSGRDTDTQYF. The CDR3 DNA is TGTGCCAGCAGTCCCCTTAGCGGGAGGGACACAGATACGCAGTATTTT.

The J gene is TRBJ1-5, the V gene TRBV19, with D maybe TRBD1 (5 bases). The ends were cut back, 6 bases at V and 7 bases at J, with 22 bases in the middle. The germline V gene has CDR1 LNHDA and CDR2 SQIVND (reference sequence). The CDR3 loop spans 16 amino acids. Here the CDR3 reads CASRTSDSPSGQPQHF. CDR3 coding DNA: TGTGCCAGTAGGACATCTGACAGTCCTTCCGGGCAGCCCCAGCATTTT.

The chain links TRBV27 to TRBJ2-7; 8 nucleotides match TRBD2. The V gene end was trimmed by 4 bases and the J gene end by 2 bases; junction bases not matched to a gene: 4. Per the germline V gene, CDR1 is MNHEY and CDR2 is SMNVEV (reference sequence). The CDR3 extends over 14 amino acids. The CDR3, as DNA: TGTGCCAGCAGTTGGTCGGGAGGGCCCTACGAGCAGTACTTC. Its protein is CASSWSGGPYEQYF.

This clone was picked up one time. This chain connects TRBV28 to TRBJ1-2, with a possible D match to TRBD1 (6 bases). Germline V gene lookup returns CDR1 MDHEN and CDR2 SYDVKM. V was pared by 7 bases and J by 8 bases, with 20 bases between. CDR3 length: 14 residues. The DNA of the CDR3 is TGTGCCAGCACCCAGCAGGGGAGGGTCGGGGGCTACACCTTC. This sequence encodes CASTQQGRVGGYTF.

This chain connects TRBV12-1 to TRBJ2-1; the D call in the table, TRBD1, was not verified against the DNA. TRBV12-1 is a pseudogene. This CDR3 comprises 15 residues. The CDR3 DNA reads TGTGCCAGCAGCGACAGGATTGGCTCCTACAATGAGCAGTTCTTC. This sequence encodes CASSDRIGSYNEQFF.